This TCR beta chain was identified during a study of blood T cell repertoires in COVID-19. Overall study: Samples of COVID-19 (acute and convalescent) were obtained from the United States, Italy and Spain. Sample material is recorded as cDNA or gDNA derived from T cells, B-cell-depleted T cells, or PBMCs.

Recruitment covered some 25 US areas and drew participants whose ages spanned roughly 18 to 100 years. Assignments of participants to cohorts depended upon their own reported clinical history. CDR1 SGHTS and CDR2 YDEGEE come from the germline V gene. The ends were cut back, 4 bases at V and 4 bases at J, with 10 bases in the middle. This CDR3 has 13 amino acids. Sequencing was performed with immunoSEQ multiplex PCR; in TCRdb, only in-frame clones are kept and a portion is missing. Of 270,000 or so clones listed, 85% to 90% were seen once; the top ten hold approximately 4%. The rearrangement uses TRBV5-8 and TRBJ2-3; D uncertain. This receptor was taken from a woman aged 30 to 39 with acute COVID-19. Sequences were obtained from PBMCs or T cells enriched from blood (not recorded which). The CDR3 coding sequence is TGTGCCAGCAGCCCGTTTCCGGCAGATACGCAGTATTTT. Translation gives CASSPFPADTQYF.